This T cell receptor (beta chain) is from a study of tumor T cells in aggressive B-cell lymphoma. Profiled with immunoSEQ multiplex PCR; TCRdb holds only in-frame clones, not every one. The sample contains 4,500 to 5,000 clones, 70% to 90% of which appear only once. Looked up from germline, CDR1 is KGHSH and CDR2 is LQKENI. V dropped 3 bases and J dropped 7 bases, with 13 bases sitting between them. The CDR3 is 14 residues long. Source material: tumor tissue. The chain links TRBV18 to TRBJ2-4, with a possible D match to TRBD1 (6 bases). This clonotype was obtained from an adult with diffuse large B cell lymphoma. Written as DNA, the CDR3 is TGTGCCAGCTCACCCCTAGGGGGTAGGAACATTCAGTACTTC. Protein sequence: CASSPLGGRNIQYF.